What follows is one T cell receptor beta chain and its context. Its specificity is not known. The V end lost 4 bases, the J end lost 2 bases, and 12 bases lay between the germline ends. The CDR3 contains 14 residues. From germline, CDR1 is SGHRS and CDR2 YFSETQ. This entry belongs to a study of cytomegalovirus exposure and HLA in healthy donors. Across the whole study: The same platform was used for the 120 validation repertoires and the approximately 700 first-cohort repertoires, a later analysis reported.

The repertoire was sequenced with immunoSEQ multiplex PCR; TCRdb's copy has only in-frame clones and lacks some. The repertoire consists of over 120,000 clones, with over 80% occurring once and the leading ten covering roughly 6.4%. Points from the study as a whole: Most TCR sequences showed up rarely, but some public TCRs showed up in many donors. Both high specificity and high sensitivity reportedly marked the classifier's diagnosis of cytomegalovirus status. There were 150 to 200 TCR beta chains listed as cytomegalovirus-associated.

The rearrangement links TRBV5-1 to TRBJ2-5, with D maybe TRBD1 (6 bases). This TCR was recovered from a woman aged 25 to 39 in good health and CMV-seropositive. The source material was PBMCs. DNA of the CDR3: TGCGCCAGCAGCCCTGGGACACATCAAGAGACCCAGTACTTC. Translated: CASSPGTHQETQYF.